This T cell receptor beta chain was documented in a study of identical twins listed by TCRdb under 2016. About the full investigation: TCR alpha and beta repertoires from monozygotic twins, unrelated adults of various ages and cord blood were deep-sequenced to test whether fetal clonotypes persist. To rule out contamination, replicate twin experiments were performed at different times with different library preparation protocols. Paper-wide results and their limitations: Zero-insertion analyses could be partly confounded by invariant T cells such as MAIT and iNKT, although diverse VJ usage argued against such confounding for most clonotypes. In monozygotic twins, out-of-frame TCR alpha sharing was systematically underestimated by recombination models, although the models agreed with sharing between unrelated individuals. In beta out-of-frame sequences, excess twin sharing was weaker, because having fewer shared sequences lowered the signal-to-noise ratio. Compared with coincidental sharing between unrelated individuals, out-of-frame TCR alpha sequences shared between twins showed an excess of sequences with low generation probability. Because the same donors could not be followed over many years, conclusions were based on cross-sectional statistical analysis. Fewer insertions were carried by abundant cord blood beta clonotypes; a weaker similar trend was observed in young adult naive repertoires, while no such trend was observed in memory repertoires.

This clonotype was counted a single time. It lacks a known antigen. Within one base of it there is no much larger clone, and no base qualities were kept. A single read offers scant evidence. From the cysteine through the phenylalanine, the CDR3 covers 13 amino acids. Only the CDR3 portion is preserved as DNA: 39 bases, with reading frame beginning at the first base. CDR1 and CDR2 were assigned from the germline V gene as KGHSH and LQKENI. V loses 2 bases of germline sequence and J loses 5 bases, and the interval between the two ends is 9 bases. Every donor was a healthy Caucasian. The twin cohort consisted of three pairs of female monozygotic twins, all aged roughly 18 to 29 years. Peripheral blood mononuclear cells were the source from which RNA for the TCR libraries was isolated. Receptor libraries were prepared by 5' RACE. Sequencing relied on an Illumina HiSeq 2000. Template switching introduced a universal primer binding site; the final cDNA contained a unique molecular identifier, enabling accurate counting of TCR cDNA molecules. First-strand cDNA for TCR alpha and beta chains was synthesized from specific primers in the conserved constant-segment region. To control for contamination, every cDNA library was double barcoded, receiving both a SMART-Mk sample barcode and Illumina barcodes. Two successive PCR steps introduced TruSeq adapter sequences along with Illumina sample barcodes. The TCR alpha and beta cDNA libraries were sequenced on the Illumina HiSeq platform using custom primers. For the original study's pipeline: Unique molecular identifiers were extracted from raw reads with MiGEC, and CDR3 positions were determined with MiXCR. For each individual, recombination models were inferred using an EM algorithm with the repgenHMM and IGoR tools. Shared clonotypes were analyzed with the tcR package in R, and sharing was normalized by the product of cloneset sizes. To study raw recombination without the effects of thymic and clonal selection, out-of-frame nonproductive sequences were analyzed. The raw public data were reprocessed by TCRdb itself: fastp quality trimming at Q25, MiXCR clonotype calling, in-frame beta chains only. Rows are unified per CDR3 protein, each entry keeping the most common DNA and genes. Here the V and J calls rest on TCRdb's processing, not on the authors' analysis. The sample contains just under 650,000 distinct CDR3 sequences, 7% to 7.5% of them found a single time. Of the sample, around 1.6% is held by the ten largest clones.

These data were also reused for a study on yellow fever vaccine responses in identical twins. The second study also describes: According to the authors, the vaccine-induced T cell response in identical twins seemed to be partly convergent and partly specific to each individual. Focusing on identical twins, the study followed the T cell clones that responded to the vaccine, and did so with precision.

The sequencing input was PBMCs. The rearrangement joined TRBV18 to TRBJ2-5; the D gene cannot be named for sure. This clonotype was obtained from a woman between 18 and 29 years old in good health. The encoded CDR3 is CASSPFEQETQYF. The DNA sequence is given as TGTGCCAGCTCACCATTCGAACAGGAGACCCAGTACTTC.